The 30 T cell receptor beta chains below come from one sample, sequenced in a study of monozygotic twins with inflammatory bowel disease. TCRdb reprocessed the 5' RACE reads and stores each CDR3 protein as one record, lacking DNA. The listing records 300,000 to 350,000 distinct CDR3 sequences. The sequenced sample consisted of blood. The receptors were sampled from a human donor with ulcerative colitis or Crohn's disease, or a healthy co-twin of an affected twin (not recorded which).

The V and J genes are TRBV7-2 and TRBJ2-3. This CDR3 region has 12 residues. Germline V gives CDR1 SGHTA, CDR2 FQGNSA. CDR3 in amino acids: CASSPYSDTQYF. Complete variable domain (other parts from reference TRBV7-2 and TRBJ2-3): GAGVSQSPSNKVTEKGKDVELRCDPISGHTALYWYRQSLGQGLEFLIYFQGNSAPDKSGLPSDRFSAERTGGSVSTLTIQRTQQEDSAVYLCASSPYSDTQYFGPGTRLTVL.

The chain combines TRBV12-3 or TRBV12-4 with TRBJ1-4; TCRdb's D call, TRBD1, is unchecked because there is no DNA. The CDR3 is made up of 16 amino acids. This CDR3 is CASSFIFGRPDEKLFF.

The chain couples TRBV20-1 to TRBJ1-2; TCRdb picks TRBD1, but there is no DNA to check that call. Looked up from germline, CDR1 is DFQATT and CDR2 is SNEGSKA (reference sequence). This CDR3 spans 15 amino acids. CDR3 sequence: CSATIPWGAGTGYTF.

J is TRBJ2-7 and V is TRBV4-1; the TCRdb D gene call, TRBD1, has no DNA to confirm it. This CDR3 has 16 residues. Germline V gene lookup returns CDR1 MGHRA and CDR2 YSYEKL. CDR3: CASSQQGEVPTYEQYF.

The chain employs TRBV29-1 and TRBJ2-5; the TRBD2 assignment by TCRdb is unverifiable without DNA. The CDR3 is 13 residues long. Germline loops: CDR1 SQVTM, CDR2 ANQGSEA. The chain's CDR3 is CSVPTSGGETQYF.

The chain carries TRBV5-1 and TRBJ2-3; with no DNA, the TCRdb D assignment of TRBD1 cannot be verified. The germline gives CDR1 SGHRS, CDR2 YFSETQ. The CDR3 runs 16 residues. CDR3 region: CASSLGTVLSTDTQYF.

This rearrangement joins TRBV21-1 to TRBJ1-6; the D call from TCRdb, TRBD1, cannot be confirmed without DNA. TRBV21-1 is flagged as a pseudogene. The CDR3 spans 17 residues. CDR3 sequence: CASSTKGLKRNNSPLHF.

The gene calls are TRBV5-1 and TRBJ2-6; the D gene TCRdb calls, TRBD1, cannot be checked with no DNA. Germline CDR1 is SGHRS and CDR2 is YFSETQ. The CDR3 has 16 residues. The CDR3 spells CASSSGHISGANVLTF.

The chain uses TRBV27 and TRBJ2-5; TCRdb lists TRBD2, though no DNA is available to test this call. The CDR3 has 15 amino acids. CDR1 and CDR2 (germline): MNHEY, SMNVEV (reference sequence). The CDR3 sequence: CASSPIGTTRETQYF.

The CDR3 loop is CSARARPTSEQYF. The rearrangement uses TRBV20-1 and TRBJ2-7; TCRdb selects TRBD2, and the lack of DNA leaves this call unchecked. This CDR3 has 13 residues. The germline CDR1 and CDR2 sequences are DFQATT and SNEGSKA (reference sequence).

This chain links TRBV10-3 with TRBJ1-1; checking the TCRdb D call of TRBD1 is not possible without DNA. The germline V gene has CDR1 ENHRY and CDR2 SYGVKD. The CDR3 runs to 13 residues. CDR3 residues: CAISGQGDTEAFF.

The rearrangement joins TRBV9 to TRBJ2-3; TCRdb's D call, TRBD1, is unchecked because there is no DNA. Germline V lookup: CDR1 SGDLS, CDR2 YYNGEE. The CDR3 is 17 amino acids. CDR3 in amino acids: CASSPRTGGSFPDTQYF.

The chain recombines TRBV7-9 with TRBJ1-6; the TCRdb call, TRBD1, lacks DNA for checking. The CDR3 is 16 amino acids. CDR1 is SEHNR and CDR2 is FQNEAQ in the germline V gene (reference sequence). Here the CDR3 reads CASSPQVGQNNSPLHF.

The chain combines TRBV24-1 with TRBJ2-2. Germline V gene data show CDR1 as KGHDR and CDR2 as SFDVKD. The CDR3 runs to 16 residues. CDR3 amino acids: CATSLTTTTNTGELFF.

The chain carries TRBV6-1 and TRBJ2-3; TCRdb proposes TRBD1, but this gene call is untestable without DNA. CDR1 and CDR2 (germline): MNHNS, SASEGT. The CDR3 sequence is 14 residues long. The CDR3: CASRSGGAGDTQYF.

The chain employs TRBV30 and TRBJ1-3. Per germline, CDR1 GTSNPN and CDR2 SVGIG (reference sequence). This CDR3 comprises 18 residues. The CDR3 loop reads CAWSVRPSGQKIGNTIYF.

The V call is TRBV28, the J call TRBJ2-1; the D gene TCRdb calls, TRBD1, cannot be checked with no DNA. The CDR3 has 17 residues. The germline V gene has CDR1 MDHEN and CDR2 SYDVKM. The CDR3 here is CASSFFRVQGGTGEQFF.

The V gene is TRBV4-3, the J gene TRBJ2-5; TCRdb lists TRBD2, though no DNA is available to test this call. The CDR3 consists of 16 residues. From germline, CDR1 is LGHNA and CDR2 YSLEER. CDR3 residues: CASSWTSGTYQETQYF.

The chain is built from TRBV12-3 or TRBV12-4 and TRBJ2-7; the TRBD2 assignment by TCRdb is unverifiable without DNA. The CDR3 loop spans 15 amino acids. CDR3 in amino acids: CASSFGRSYSYEQYF.

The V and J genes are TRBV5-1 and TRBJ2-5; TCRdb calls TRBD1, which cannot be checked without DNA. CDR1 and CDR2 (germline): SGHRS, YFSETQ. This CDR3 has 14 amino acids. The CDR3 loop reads CASSIQQGQETQYF.

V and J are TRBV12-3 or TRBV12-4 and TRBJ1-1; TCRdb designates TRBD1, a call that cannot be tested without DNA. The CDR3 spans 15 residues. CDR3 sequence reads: CASSLDTGKATEAFF.

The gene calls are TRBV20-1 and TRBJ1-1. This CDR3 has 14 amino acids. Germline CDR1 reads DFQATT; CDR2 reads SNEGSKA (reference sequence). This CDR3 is CSARRQELNTEAFF.

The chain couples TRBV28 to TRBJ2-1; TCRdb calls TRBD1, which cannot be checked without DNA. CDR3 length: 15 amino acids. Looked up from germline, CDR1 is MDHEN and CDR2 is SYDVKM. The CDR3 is CASSLGRGGWYEQFF. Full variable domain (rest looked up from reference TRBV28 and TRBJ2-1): DVKVTQSSRYLVKRTGEKVFLECVQDMDHENMFWYRQDPGLGLRLIYFSYDVKMKEKGDIPEGYSVSREKKERFSLILESASTNQTSMYLCASSLGRGGWYEQFFGPGTRLTVL.

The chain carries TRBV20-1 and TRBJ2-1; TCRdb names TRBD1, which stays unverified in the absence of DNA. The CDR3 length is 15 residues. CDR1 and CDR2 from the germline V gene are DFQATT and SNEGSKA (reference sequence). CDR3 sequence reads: CSARAGANSYNEQFF.

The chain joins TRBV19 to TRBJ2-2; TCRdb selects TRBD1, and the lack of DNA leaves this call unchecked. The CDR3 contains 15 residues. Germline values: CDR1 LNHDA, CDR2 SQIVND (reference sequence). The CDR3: CASSMSGDLTGELFF.

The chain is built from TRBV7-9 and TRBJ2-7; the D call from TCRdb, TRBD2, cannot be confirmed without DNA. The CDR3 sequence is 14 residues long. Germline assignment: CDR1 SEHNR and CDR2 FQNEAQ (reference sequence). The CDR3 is CASSLGGGVYEQYF. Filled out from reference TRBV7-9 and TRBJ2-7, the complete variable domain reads DTGVSQNPRHKITKRGQNVTFRCDPISEHNRLYWYRQTLGQGPEFLTYFQNEAQLEKSRLLSDRFSAERPKGSFSTLEIQRTEQGDSAMYLCASSLGGGVYEQYFGPGTRLTVT.

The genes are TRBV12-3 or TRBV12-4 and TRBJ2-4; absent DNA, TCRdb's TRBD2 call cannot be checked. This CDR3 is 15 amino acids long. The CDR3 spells CASSYGGKTKNMQYF.

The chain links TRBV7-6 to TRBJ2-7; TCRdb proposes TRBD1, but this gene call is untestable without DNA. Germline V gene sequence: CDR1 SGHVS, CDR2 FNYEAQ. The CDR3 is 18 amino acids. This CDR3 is CASSPSITTGTAAEEQYF.

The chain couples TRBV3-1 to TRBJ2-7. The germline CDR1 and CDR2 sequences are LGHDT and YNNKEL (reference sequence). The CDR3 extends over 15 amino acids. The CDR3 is CASSRTVWESDEQYF.

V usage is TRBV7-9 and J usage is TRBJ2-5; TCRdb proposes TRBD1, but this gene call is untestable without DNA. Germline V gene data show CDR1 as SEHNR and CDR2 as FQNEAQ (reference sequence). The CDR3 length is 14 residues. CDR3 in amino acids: CASSLDRGQGTQYF.